Below are 13 T cell receptor beta chains sequenced from a single sample in a study of T cell changes during pregnancy in multiple sclerosis. The data were produced by immunoSEQ multiplex PCR, yet TCRdb's version contains in-frame clones alone and is incomplete. The sample has about 69,000 clones, 90% to 95% seen once. The sample consisted of CD4+ T cells from peripheral blood mononuclear cells, taken in the third trimester of pregnancy. The receptors shown here come from a female donor in good health, enrolled as a control in a pregnancy study.

The chain uses TRBV21-1 and TRBJ2-7; the table assigns TRBD1, which was not confirmed against the DNA. TRBV21-1 is a pseudogene. This CDR3 has 16 residues. CDR3 bases: TGTGCCAGCAGCAAAAAGTGGGACAGTCCCGACTACGAGCAGTACTTC. Encoded protein: CASSKKWDSPDYEQYF.

This clone was counted once. The V call is TRBV6-1, the J call TRBJ1-5; 8 nucleotides align to TRBD1. The CDR3 consists of 15 residues. Germline CDR1 is MNHNS and CDR2 is SASEGT. J lost 1 base, V lost 6 bases, and 5 bases had no gene match. DNA of the CDR3: TGTGCCAGCAGAGCCCAGGGGGCGAGCAATCAGCCCCAGCATTTT. This codes for CASRAQGASNQPQHF.

The chain links TRBV19 to TRBJ2-7; tentative D call: TRBD2 (5 bases). V was cut by 5 bases and J by 4 bases, with 12 bases left in between. The germline V gene encodes CDR1 LNHDA and CDR2 SQIVND (reference sequence). This CDR3 region has 13 residues. The CDR3 here is CASSVPDSYEQYF. Here the CDR3 DNA reads TGTGCCAGTAGTGTCCCGGACTCTTACGAGCAGTACTTC.

The gene calls are TRBV4-3 and TRBJ1-1; 11 bases are a match to TRBD1. After removal of 4 bases from V and 3 bases from J, the junction contained 4 bases not matched to a gene. The CDR3 sequence is 15 residues long. From germline, CDR1 is LGHNA and CDR2 YSLEER. Here the CDR3 reads CASSRGQGAHTEAFF. Here the CDR3 DNA reads TGCGCCAGCAGCCGCGGACAGGGGGCGCACACTGAAGCTTTCTTT.

The CDR3 is CASSLLAVYNEQFF. The CDR3 nucleotides are TGTGCCAGCAGTTTACTAGCGGTCTACAATGAGCAGTTCTTC. The V gene is TRBV27, the J gene TRBJ2-1; 7 bases map to TRBD2. Germline CDR1 is MNHEY and CDR2 is SMNVEV (reference sequence). The junction had 1 base not matched to a gene; V was cut back by 2 bases and J by 3 bases. The CDR3 is 14 amino acids.

The rearrangement links TRBV10-3 to TRBJ1-1; 10 bases align to TRBD1. The V gene end was trimmed by 6 bases and the J gene end by 1 base; junction bases not matched to a gene: 2. The CDR3 contains 14 residues. CDR1 and CDR2 (germline): ENHRY, SYGVKD. The CDR3 DNA follows: TGTGCCATCAGCGGGACAGGGGAGAACACTGAAGCTTTCTTT. Translation gives CAISGTGENTEAFF.

In this sample, this clone turned up once. The chain links TRBV27 to TRBJ1-2; 8 bases are a match to TRBD1. The V gene's germline CDR1 is MNHEY and CDR2 SMNVEV (reference sequence). This CDR3 has 15 amino acids. V was pared by 5 bases and J by 5 bases, with 10 bases of the junction left unmatched. CDR3 sequence reads: CASSPLGQDLYGYTF. For the CDR3, the DNA is TGTGCCAGCAGTCCTCTGGGACAGGACCTATATGGCTACACCTTC.

The chain couples TRBV9 to TRBJ2-3; D is possibly TRBD1 (6 bases). The CDR3 consists of 15 residues. CDR1 and CDR2 from the germline V gene are SGDLS and YYNGEE. Trimming removed 4 bases at V and 5 bases at J, with 17 bases between. CDR3 sequence (DNA): TGTGCCAGCAGCCGAGGGGCAGGGGAAATAGATACGCAGTATTTT. Protein product: CASSRGAGEIDTQYF.

This chain connects TRBV11-3 to TRBJ1-1; unclear D gene. Germline CDR1 and CDR2: SGHNT and YENEEA. V was shortened by 11 bases and J by 0 bases, with 13 bases between the two germline ends. The CDR3 has 13 amino acids. The CDR3: CASGGGLNTEAFF. The CDR3 DNA is TGTGCCTCGGGAGGCGGCCTGAACACTGAAGCTTTCTTT. The full variable domain, rest sourced from reference TRBV11-3 and TRBJ1-1, is EAGVVQSPRYKIIEKKQPVAFWCNPISGHNTLYWYLQNLGQGPELLIRYENEEAVDDSQLPKDRFSAERLKGVDSTLKIQPAELGDSAVYLCASGGGLNTEAFFGQGTRLTVV.

This chain links TRBV21-1 with TRBJ2-5; the listed D gene, TRBD2, was not tested against the DNA. TRBV21-1 is a pseudogene locus. The CDR3 consists of 17 residues. The CDR3 DNA reads TGTGCCAGCAGCAAAGGGCCGAGGTTAGCTTCGAAAGAGACCCAGTACTTC. Translating it yields CASSKGPRLASKETQYF.

The genes are TRBV19 and TRBJ1-1, with D unresolved. The germline V gene encodes CDR1 LNHDA and CDR2 SQIVND (reference sequence). The CDR3 covers 16 residues. Trimming left V 7 bases short and J 1 base short, with 19 bases between. The CDR3 DNA follows: TGTGCCAGTACCCAATTTTCGGGGTCACCGAACACTGAAGCTTTCTTT. The encoded protein is CASTQFSGSPNTEAFF.

This clone was recorded only once. This rearrangement joins TRBV4-3 to TRBJ2-3; unclear D gene. The CDR3 contains 16 residues. CDR1 and CDR2 from the germline V gene are LGHNA and YSLEER. Trimming left V 1 base short and J 2 bases short, with 13 bases between. DNA of the CDR3: TGCGCCAGCAGCCAAGGCTCGACTGACGACACAGATACGCAGTATTTT. Protein sequence: CASSQGSTDDTDTQYF.

The chain links TRBV29-1 to TRBJ2-2; 9 bases agree with TRBD1. The CDR3 covers 14 residues. Germline CDR1 reads SQVTM; CDR2 reads ANQGSEA. V gave up 7 bases and J gave up 3 bases; unmatched junction bases: 6. For the CDR3, the DNA is TGCAGCGGGGGACAGGGAAAAGACACCGGGGAGCTGTTTTTT. Residues: CSGGQGKDTGELFF.